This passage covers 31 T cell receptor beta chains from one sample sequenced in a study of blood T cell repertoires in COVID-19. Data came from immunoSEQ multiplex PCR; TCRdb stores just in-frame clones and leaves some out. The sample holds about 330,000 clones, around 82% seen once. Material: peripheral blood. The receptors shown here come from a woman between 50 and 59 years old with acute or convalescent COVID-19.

The CDR3 DNA reads TGCGCCAGCAGCTCACATCTTCAGGGGGTAAATGAAAAACTGTTTTTT. Translation: CASSSHLQGVNEKLFF. This chain uses TRBV5-1 with TRBJ1-4, with TRBD1 matching 7 bases. CDR1 is SGHRS, CDR2 YFSETQ, per germline. J gave up 5 bases and V 3 bases, and 10 bases lay outside the gene matches. This CDR3 has 16 residues.

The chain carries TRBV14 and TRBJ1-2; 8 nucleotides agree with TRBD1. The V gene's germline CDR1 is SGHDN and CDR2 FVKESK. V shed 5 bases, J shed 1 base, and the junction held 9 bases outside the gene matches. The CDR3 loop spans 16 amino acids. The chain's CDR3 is CASSGRTGRVNYGYTF. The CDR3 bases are TGTGCCAGCAGCGGCCGGACAGGGAGGGTTAACTATGGCTACACCTTC. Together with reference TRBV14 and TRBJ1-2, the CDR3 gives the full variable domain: EAGVTQFPSHSVIEKGQTVTLRCDPISGHDNLYWYRRVMGKEIKFLLHFVKESKQDESGMPNNRFLAERTGGTYSTLKVQPAELEDSGVYFCASSGRTGRVNYGYTFGSGTRLTVV.

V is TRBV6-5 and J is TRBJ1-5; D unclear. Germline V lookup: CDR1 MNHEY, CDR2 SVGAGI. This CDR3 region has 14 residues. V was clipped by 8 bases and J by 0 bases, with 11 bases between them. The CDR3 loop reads CASRVLYSNQPQHF. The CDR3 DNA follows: TGTGCCAGCCGCGTCCTTTATAGCAATCAGCCCCAGCATTTT.

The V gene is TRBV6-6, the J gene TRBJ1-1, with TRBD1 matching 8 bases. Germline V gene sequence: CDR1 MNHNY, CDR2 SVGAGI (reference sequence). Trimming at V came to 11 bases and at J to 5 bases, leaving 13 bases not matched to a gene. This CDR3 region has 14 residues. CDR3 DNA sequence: TGTGCCGGCTTACTGGACAGGGCGGGTACTGAAGCTTTCTTT. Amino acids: CAGLLDRAGTEAFF.

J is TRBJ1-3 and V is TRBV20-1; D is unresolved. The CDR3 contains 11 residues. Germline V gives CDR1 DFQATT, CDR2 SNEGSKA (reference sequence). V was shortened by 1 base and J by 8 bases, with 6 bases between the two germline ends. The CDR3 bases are TGCAGTGCTAGAGGGGGAGACACCATATATTTT. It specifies CSARGGDTIYF.

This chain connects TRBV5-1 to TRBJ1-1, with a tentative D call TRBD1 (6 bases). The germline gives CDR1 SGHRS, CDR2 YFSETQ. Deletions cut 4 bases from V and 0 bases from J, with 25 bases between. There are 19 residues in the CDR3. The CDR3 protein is CASSVNKLTGRSVNTEAFF. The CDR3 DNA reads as TGCGCCAGCAGCGTGAACAAGCTGACAGGAAGGTCTGTGAACACTGAAGCTTTCTTT.

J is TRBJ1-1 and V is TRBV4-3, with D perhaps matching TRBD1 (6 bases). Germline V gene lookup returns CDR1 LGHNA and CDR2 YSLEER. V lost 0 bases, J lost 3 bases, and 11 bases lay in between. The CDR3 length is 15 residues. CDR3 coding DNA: TGCGCCAGCAGCCAAGATCCCACAGGGCACACTGAAGCTTTCTTT. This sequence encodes CASSQDPTGHTEAFF.

The CDR3 protein is CASSLDLRDSSTGQTQYF. The DNA of the CDR3 is TGTGCCAGCAGCTTAGACCTACGGGACAGCAGCACCGGCCAGACCCAGTACTTC. The J gene is TRBJ2-5, the V gene TRBV7-9; 7 nucleotides line up with TRBD1. CDR1 and CDR2 from the germline V gene are SEHNR and FQNEAQ (reference sequence). The CDR3 spans 18 residues. V gave up 1 base and J gave up 6 bases; unmatched junction bases: 17.

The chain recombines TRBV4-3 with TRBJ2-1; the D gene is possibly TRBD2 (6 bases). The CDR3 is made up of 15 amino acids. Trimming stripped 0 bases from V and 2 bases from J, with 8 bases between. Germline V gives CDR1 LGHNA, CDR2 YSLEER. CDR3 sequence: CASSQDAGPYNEQFF. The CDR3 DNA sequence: TGCGCCAGCAGCCAAGATGCGGGACCCTACAATGAGCAGTTCTTC.

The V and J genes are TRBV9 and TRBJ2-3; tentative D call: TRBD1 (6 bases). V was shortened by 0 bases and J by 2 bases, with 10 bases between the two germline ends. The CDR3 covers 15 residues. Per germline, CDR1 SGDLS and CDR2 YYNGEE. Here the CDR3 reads CASSVEQGVTDTQYF. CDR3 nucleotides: TGTGCCAGCAGCGTAGAACAGGGAGTCACAGATACGCAGTATTTT.

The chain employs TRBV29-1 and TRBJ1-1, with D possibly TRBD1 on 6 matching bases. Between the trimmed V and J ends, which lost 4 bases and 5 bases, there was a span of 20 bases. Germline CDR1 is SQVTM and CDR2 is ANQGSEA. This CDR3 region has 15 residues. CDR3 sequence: CSVAPGGRAGTEAFF. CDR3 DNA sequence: TGCAGCGTTGCCCCGGGGGGCAGGGCGGGGACTGAAGCTTTCTTT.

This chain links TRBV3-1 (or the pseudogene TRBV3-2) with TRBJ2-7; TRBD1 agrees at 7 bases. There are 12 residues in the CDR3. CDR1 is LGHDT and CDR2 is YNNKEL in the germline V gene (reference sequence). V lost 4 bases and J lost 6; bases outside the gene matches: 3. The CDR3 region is CASSLNRGEQYF. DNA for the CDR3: TGTGCCAGCAGCCTTAACAGGGGCGAGCAGTACTTC.

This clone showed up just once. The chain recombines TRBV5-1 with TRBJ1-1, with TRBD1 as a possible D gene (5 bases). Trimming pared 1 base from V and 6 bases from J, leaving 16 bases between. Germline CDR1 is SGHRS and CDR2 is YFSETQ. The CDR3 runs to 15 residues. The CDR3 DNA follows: TGCGCCAGCAGCTTGTCGGGCAGGGCGGATTCTGAAGCTTTCTTT. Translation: CASSLSGRADSEAFF.

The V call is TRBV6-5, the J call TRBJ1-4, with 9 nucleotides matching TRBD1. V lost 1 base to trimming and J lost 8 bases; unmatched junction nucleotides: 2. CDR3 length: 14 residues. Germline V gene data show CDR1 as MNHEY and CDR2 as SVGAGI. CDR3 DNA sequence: TGTGCCAGCAGTTACTACAGGGGGCAGGAAAAACTGTTTTTT. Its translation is CASSYYRGQEKLFF.

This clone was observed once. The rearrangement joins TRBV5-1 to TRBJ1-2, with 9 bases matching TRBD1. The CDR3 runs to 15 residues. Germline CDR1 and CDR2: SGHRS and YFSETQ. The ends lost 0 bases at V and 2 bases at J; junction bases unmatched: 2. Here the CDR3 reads CASSLEQGANYGYTF. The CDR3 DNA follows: TGCGCCAGCAGCTTGGAACAGGGGGCAAACTATGGCTACACCTTC. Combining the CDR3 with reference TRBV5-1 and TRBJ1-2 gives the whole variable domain KAGVTQTPRYLIKTRGQQVTLSCSPISGHRSVSWYQQTPGQGLQFLFEYFSETQRNKGNFPGRFSGRQFSNSRSEMNVSTLELGDSALYLCASSLEQGANYGYTFGSGTRLTVV.

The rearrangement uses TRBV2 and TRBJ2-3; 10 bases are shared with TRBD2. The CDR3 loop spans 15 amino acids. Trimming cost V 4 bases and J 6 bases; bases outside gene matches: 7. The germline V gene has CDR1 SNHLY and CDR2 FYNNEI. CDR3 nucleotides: TGTGCCAGCAGTGCGTTGAGCGGGAGGGCGGATACGCAGTATTTT. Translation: CASSALSGRADTQYF.

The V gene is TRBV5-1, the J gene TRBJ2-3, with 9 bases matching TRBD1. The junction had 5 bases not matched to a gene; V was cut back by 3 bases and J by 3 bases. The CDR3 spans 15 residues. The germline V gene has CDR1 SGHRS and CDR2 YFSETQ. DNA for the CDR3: TGCGCCAGCAGCTCTACGGGACAGGGAACAGATACGCAGTATTTT. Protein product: CASSSTGQGTDTQYF.

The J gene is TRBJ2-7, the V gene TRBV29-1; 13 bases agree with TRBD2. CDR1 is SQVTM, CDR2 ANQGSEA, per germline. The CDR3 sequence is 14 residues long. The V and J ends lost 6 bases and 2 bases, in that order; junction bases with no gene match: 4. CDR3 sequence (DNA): TGCAGCGTCCTGACTAGCGGGAGGCCCTACGAGCAGTACTTC. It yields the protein CSVLTSGRPYEQYF.

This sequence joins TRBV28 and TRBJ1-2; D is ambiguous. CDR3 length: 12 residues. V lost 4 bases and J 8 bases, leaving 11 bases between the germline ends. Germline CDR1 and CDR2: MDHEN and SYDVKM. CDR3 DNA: TGTGCCAGCAGTTCTAGTTGGCCGGGCTACACCTTC. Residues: CASSSSWPGYTF.

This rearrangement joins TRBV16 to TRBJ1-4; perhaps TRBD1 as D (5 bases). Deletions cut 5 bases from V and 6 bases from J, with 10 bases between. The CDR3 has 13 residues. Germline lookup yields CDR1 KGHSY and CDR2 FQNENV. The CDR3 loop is CASSAGRDEKLFF. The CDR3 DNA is TGTGCCAGCAGCGCAGGGAGGGATGAAAAACTGTTTTTT.

The CDR3 is CASSQGLAGVDTQYF. CDR3 coding DNA: TGCGCCAGCAGCCAAGGTCTAGCGGGGGTAGATACGCAGTATTTT. The V gene is TRBV4-1, the J gene TRBJ2-3; 10 bases match TRBD2. V shed 1 base, J shed 5 bases, and the junction held 3 bases outside the gene matches. The CDR3 is 15 amino acids. Germline V gene data show CDR1 as MGHRA and CDR2 as YSYEKL.

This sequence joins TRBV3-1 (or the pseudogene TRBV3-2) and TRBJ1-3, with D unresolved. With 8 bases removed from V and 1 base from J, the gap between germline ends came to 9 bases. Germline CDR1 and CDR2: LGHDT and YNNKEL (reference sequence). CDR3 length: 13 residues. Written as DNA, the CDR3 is TGTGCCAGCGAACAGAAATCTGGAAACACCATATATTTT. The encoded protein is CASEQKSGNTIYF.

DNA for the CDR3: TGTGCCAGCAGCCCAAGACAGGGCGCAACTAATGAAAAACTGTTTTTT. Protein: CASSPRQGATNEKLFF. The V and J genes are TRBV3-1 (or the pseudogene TRBV3-2) and TRBJ1-4; 7 bases align to TRBD1. J was trimmed by 0 bases and V by 4 bases; bases with no gene match: 5. CDR3 size: 16 residues. Germline V gene sequence: CDR1 LGHDT, CDR2 YNNKEL (reference sequence).

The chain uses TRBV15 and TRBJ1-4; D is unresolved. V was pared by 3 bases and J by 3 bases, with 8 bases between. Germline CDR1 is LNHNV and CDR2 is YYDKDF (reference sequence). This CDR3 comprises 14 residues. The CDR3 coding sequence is TGTGCCACCAGCAGGAATATAGCTAATGAAAAACTGTTTTTT. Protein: CATSRNIANEKLFF.

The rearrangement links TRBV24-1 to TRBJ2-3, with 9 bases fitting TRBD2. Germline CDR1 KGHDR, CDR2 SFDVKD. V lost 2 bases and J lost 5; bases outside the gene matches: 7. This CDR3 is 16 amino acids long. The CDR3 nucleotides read TGTGCCACCAGTGATTCAAGAGCGGGGGGCCGAGATACGCAGTATTTT. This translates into CATSDSRAGGRDTQYF.

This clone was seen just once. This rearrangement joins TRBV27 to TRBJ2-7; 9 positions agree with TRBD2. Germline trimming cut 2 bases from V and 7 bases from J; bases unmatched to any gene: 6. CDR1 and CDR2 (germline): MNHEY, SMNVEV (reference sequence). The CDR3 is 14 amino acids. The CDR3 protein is CASSLAGGPGEQYF. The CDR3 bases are TGTGCCAGCAGTTTAGCGGGAGGGCCCGGTGAGCAGTACTTC.

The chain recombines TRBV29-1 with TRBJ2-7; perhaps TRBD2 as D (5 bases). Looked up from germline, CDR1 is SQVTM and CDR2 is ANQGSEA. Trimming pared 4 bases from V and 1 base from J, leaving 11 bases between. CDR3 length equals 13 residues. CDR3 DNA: TGCAGCGTTGCGAGAGGGAATTCCTACGAGCAGTACTTC. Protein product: CSVARGNSYEQYF.

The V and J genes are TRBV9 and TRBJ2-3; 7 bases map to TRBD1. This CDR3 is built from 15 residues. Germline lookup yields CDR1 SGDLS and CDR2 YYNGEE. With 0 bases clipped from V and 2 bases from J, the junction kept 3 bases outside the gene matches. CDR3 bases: TGTGCCAGCAGCGTAGGACAGGGTTACACAGATACGCAGTATTTT. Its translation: CASSVGQGYTDTQYF.

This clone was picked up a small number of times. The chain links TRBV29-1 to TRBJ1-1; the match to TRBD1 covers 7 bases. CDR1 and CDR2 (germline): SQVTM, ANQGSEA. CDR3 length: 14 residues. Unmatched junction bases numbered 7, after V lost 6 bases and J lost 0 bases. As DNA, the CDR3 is TGCAGCGTGACATGGGGACAGATGAACACTGAAGCTTTCTTT. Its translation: CSVTWGQMNTEAFF.

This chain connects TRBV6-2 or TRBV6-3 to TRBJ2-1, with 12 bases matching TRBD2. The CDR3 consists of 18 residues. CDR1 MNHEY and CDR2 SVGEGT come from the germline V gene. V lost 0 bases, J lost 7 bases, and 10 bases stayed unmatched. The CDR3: CASSYSSATSGRGNEQFF. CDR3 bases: TGTGCCAGCAGTTACTCGAGTGCGACTAGCGGGAGAGGGAATGAGCAGTTCTTC.

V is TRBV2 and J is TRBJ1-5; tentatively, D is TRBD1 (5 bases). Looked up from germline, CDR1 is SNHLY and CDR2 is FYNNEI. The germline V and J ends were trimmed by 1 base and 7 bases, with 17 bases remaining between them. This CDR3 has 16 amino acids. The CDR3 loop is CASSEGRPRGNQPQHF. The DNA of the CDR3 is TGTGCCAGCAGTGAAGGGCGCCCTAGGGGAAACCAGCCCCAGCATTTT.